This T cell receptor beta chain was profiled in a study of blood T cell repertoires in COVID-19. This CDR3 contains 14 residues. V was clipped by 3 bases and J by 8 bases, with 14 bases between them. Germline V gene lookup returns CDR1 SNHLY and CDR2 FYNNEI. Assay used: immunoSEQ multiplex PCR; TCRdb lists only in-frame clones, some missing. The sample includes 250,000 or so clones, around 87% of them seen just once. Recruitment covered about 25 US areas and drew participants whose ages spanned about 18 to 100 years. V usage is TRBV2 and J usage is TRBJ2-1; maybe TRBD2 (5 bases). The receptor was isolated from a woman aged 45-59 years who had recovered from COVID-19. Sequences were obtained from PBMCs or T cells enriched from blood (not recorded which). CDR3 in amino acids: CASSDRLAGYEQFF. CDR3 bases: TGTGCCAGCAGTGATCGGCTAGCTGGCTATGAGCAGTTCTTC.